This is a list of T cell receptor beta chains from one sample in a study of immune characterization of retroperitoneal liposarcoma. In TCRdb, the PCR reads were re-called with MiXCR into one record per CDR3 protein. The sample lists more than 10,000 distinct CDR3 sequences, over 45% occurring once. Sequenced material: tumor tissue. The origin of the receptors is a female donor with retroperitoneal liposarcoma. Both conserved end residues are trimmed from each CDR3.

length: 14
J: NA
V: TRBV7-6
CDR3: ASSLGPTQDGYEQY

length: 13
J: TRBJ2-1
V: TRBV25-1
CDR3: ASSSGTSLNNEQF

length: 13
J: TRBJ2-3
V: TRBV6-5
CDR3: ASSYRLAGTDTQY

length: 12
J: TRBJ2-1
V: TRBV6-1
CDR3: ASSERVAGNEQF

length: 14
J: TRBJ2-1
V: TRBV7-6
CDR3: ASSLALGGRPYEQF

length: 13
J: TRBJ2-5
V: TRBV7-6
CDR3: ASSLQAGGLETQY

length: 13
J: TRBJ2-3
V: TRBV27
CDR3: ASSFGTLGTDTQY

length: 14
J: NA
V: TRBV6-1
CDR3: ARIKTRGGDNYEQF

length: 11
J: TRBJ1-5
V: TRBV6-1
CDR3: ASSYTGNQPQH

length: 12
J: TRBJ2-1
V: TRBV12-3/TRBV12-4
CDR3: ASSFTGTSDEQF

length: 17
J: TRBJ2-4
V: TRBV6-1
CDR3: ASSEARFAGGIVKNIQY

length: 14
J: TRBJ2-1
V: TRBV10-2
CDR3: ASSESRLATYNEQF

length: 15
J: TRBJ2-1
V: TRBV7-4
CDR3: ASSLASPSGMRNEQF

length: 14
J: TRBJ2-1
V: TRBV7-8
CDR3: ASSPRLAGGIDEQF

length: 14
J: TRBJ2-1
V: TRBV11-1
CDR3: ASSVAGTVSYNEQF

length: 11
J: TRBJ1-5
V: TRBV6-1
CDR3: ASSERGNQPQH

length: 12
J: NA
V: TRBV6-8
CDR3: ASSETSRAETQY

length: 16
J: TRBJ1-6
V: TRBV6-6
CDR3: ASSYSTTGALYNSPLH

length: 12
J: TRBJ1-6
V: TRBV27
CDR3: ASSLSLYNSPLH

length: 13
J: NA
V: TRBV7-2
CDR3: ASSSLGGAGETQY

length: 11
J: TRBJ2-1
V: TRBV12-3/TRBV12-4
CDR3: ASSLTQSSEQF

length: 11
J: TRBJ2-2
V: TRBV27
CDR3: ASRTGDTGELF

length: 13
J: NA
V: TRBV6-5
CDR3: ASSYLGLADYEQY

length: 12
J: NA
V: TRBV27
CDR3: ASSSGEDQETQY

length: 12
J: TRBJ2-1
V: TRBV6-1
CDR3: ATSPLAGANEQF

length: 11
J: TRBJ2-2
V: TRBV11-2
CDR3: ASSLLGMRELF

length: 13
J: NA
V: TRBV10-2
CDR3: ASSRGAGGVETQY

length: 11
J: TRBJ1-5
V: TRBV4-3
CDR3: ASSQDIRQPQH

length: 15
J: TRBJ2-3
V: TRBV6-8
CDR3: ASSYSGAGLAGNTQY

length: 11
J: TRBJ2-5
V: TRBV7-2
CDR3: ASSLGAEETQY

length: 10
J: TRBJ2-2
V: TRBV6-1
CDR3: ATRDSTGEPF

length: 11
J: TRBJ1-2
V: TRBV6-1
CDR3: ASKETSNYGYT

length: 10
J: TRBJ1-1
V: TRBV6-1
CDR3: ASSRRNTEAF

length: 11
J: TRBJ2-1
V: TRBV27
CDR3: ASSFGQINEQF

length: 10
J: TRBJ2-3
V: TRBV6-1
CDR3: ASSEMGDTQY

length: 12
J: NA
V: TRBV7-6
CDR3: ASSFGFPAYEQY

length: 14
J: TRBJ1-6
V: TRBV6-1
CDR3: ASSLVGQGVSSPLH

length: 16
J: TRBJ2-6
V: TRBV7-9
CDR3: ASSSRWTGGSGANVLT

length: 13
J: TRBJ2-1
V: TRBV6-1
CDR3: ASIPEGGRFHEQF

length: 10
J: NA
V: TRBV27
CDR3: ASSSPAETQY

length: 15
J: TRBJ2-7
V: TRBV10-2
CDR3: PSSEEPYRTGGGEQY

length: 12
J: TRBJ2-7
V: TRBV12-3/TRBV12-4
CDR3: ASSYGTGSYEQY

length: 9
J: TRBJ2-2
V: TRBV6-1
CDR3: ASWSTGELF

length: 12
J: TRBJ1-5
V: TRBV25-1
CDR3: ASSAEGAYQPQH

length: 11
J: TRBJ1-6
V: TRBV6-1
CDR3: ATSRQTNSPLH

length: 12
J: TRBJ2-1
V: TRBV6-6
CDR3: ASSYSTVSFEQF

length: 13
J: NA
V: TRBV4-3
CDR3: ASSQGQGGTYEQY

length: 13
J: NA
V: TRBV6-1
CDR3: ASGTGGHLVETQY

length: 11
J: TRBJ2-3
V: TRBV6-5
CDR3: ASRLSLPDTQY

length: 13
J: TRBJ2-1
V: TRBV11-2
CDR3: ASSPPGALYNEQF